This is a list of T cell receptor beta chains from one sample in a study of blood T cell repertoires in COVID-19. Some clones are missing from TCRdb's copy, which holds only in-frame ones; the method was immunoSEQ multiplex PCR. This sample has more than 50,000 clones, with about 80% found just once. Sequenced material: peripheral blood. These receptors were collected from a human donor in a cohort sampled during active COVID-19. The CDR3 runs from the conserved cysteine through the conserved F or W. D genes are given only for firm matches. Clone sizes are given selectively: once, few, many, or a class where the clone is expanded.

.	TRBJ1-3	once	14	TRBV11-2	TGTGCCAGCAGCTTTTCCGGTGGTGGAAACACCATATATTTT	CASSFSGGGNTIYF
.	TRBJ1-3	.	14	TRBV5-5	TGTGCCAGCAGCTTGACCCTCGGGGGAAACACCATATATTTT	CASSLTLGGNTIYF
.	TRBJ2-5	.	15	TRBV27	TGTGCCAGCAGTTTATCCACCGGGGTAACAGAGACCCAGTACTTC	CASSLSTGVTETQYF
.	TRBJ2-7	once	15	TRBV28	TGTGCCAGCAACCCCGTCGTGGGAGAAGGCTACGAGCAGTACTTC	CASNPVVGEGYEQYF
.	TRBJ2-6	few	13	TRBV19	TGTGCCGGTTCGGTGGCTGGGGCCAACGTCCTGACTTTC	CAGSVAGANVLTF
TRBD2	TRBJ2-5	.	16	TRBV7-9	TGTGCCAGCAGCTTGCCTAGCGGGAGGGCCCAAGAGACCCAGTACTTC	CASSLPSGRAQETQYF
.	TRBJ2-7	.	14	TRBV6-2/TRBV6-3	TGTGCCAGCAGTTATGGGCAGGGGAGTGGCGAGCAGTACTTC	CASSYGQGSGEQYF
.	TRBJ1-2	.	14	TRBV29-1	TGCAGCGTTGCGGGAGGGACTACTAACTATGGCTACACCTTC	CSVAGGTTNYGYTF
TRBD2	TRBJ2-7	.	13	TRBV5-1	TGCGCCAGCCGGACTAGCGGGATAGGGGAGCAGTACTTC	CASRTSGIGEQYF
TRBD2	TRBJ2-7	.	16	TRBV24-1	TGTGCCACCAGTGACCATACTAGCGGGGCCGGGCACGAGCAGTACTTC	CATSDHTSGAGHEQYF
.	TRBJ1-2	.	18	TRBV4-2	TGTGCCAGCAGCCAAGATTTCGGGTCTAGCGACGGAGTCTATGGCTACACCTTC	CASSQDFGSSDGVYGYTF
.	TRBJ2-7	.	13	TRBV27	TGTGCCAGCAGTTTATCGCTCTACTACGAGCAGTACTTC	CASSLSLYYEQYF
TRBD1	TRBJ2-3	.	14	TRBV7-3	TGTGCCAGCAGCTTAGACAGGGGCACAGATACGCAGTATTTT	CASSLDRGTDTQYF
.	TRBJ2-2	few	17	TRBV7-9	TGTGCCAGCAGCACTGGTCGAGGGGAGGAGCCCACCGGGGAGCTGTTTTTT	CASSTGRGEEPTGELFF
TRBD2	TRBJ2-5	.	15	TRBV6-5	TGTGCCAGCAGCTGGGGACTAGCGGGAAGAGAGACCCAGTACTTC	CASSWGLAGRETQYF
.	TRBJ2-6	.	18	TRBV3-1/TRBV3-2	TGTGCCAGCAGCCAAGGGCGGGACGGATACTCTGGGGCCAACGTCCTGACTTTC	CASSQGRDGYSGANVLTF
.	TRBJ2-6	.	15	TRBV27	TGTGCCAGCGCTACAGGGCAAGTTGGGGCCAACGTCCTGACTTTC	CASATGQVGANVLTF
.	TRBJ2-3	.	14	TRBV7-9	TGTGCCAGCAGCTCCGTGGGCAATACAGATACGCAGTATTTT	CASSSVGNTDTQYF
TRBD1	TRBJ2-7	.	13	TRBV29-1	TGCAGCGTCCGACAGGGGTCTTACCACGAGCAGTACTTC	CSVRQGSYHEQYF
.	TRBJ2-5	.	13	TRBV5-4	TGTGCCAGCAGCTACGGGATCCAAGAGACCCAGTACTTC	CASSYGIQETQYF
TRBD1	TRBJ2-5	once	15	TRBV7-6	TGTGCCAGCAATTTGGGGACAGGGGGCCTAGAGACCCAGTACTTC	CASNLGTGGLETQYF
TRBD1	TRBJ2-5	.	14	TRBV11-2	TGTGCCAGCAGTTCGACAGGGGCCCAAGAGACCCAGTACTTC	CASSSTGAQETQYF
TRBD1	TRBJ1-5	.	15	TRBV18	TGTGCCAGCTCCCACCGCAGGGGGGTAAATCAGCCCCAGCATTTT	CASSHRRGVNQPQHF
TRBD2	TRBJ2-7	.	16	TRBV11-3	TGTGCCAGCAGCCGGACTAGCGCTAAAGGGACTACGGAGCAGTACTTC	CASSRTSAKGTTEQYF
TRBD2	TRBJ2-7	.	15	TRBV7-2	TGTGCCAGCAGCCCGGGAGGAGCGGGAGGGTGGGAGCAGTACTTC	CASSPGGAGGWEQYF
TRBD1	TRBJ2-7	once	15	TRBV18	TGTGCCAGCTCACCGGGGACAGGGGCTTCCTACGAGCAGTACTTC	CASSPGTGASYEQYF
TRBD1	TRBJ1-2	.	13	TRBV29-1	TGCAGCGTGGTCGGACAGGCAACTGGTGGCTACACCTTC	CSVVGQATGGYTF